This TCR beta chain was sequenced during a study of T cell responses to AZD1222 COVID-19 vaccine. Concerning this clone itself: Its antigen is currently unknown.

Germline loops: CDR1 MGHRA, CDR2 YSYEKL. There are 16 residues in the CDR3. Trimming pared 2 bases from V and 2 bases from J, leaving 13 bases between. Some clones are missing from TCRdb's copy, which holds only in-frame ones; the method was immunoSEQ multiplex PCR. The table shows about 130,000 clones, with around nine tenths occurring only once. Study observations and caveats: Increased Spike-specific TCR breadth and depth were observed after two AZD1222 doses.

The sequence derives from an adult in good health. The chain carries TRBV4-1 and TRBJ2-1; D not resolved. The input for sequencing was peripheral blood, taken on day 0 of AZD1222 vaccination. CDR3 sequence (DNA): TGCGCCAGCAGCCAAACAAGGATTGTGCCCTACAATGAGCAGTTCTTC. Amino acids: CASSQTRIVPYNEQFF.